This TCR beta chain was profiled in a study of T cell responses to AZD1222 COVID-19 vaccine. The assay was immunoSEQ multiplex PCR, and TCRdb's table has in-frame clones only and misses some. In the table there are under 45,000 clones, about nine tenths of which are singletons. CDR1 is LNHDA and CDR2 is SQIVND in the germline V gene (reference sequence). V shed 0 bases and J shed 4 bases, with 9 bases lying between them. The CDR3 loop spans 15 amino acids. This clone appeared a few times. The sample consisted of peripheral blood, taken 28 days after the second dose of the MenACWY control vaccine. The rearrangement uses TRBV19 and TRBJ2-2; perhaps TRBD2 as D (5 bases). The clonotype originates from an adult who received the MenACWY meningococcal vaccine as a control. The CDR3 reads CASSIDTRSTGELFF. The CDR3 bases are TGTGCCAGTAGTATAGACACTAGATCCACCGGGGAGCTGTTTTTT.